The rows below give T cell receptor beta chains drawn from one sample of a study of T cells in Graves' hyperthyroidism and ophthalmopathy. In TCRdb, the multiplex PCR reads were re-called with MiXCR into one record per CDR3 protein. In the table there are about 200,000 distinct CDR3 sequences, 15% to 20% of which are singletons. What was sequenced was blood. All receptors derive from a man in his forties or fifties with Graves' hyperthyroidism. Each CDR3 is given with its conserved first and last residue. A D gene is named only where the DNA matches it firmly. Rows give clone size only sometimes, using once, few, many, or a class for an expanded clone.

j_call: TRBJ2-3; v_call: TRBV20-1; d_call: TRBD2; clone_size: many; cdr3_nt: TGCAGTGCTAGAGAGTTTAGCGGGAGTTTTACGCAGTATTTT; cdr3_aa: CSAREFSGSFTQYF
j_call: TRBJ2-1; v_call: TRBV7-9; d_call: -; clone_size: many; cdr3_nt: TGTGCCAGCAGCGGAGTGGGGAATTACAATGAGCAGTTCTTC; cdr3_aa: CASSGVGNYNEQFF
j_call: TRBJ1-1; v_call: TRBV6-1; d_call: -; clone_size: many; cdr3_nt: TGTGCCAGCAGTGAAGCGCGGGAGACTGAAGCTTTCTTT; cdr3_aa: CASSEARETEAFF
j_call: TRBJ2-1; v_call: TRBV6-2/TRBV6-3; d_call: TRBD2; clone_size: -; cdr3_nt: TGTGCCAGCAGACCAACTAGCGGGAGACAGTTCTTC; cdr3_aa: CASRPTSGRQFF
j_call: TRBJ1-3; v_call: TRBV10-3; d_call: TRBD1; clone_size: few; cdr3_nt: TGTGCCGCTCGGACAGGAACTGGAAACACCATATATTTT; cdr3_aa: CAARTGTGNTIYF
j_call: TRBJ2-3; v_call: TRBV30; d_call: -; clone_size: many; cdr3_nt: TGTGCCTGGAGTATTACTACGCAGTATTTT; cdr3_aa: CAWSITTQYF
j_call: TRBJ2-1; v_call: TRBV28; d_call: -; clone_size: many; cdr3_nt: TGTGCCAGCAGTATTCCGGGGATCTACAATGAGCAGTTCTTC; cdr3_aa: CASSIPGIYNEQFF
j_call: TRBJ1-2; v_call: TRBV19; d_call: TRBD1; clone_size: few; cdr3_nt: TGTGCCAGTAGTATGGGGGCCAGGGGGCGAGCGGATGGCTACACCTTC; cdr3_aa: CASSMGARGRADGYTF
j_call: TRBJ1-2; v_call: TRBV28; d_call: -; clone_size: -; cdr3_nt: TGTGCCAGCAGATTACGACAGGATGACTATAGCTACACCTTC; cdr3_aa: CASRLRQDDYSYTF
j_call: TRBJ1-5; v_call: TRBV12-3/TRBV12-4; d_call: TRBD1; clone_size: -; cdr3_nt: TGTGCCAGCAGCCCCTCAGGGGGCTCTCAGCCCCAGCATTTT; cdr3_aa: CASSPSGGSQPQHF
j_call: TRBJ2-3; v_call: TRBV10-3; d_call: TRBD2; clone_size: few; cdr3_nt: TGTGCCATCCGGCGGGAGTATGGAACAGATACGCAGTATTTT; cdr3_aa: CAIRREYGTDTQYF
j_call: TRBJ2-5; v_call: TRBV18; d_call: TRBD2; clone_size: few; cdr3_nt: TGTGCCAGCTCACGACTAGCGGAATTCTTGGGGACCCAGTACTTC; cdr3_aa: CASSRLAEFLGTQYF
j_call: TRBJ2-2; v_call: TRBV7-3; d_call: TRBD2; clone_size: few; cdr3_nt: TGTGCCAGCAGCTTGGGACTAGCGAACACCAGGGAGCTGTTTTTT; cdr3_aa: CASSLGLANTRELFF
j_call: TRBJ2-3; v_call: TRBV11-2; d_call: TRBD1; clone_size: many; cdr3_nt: TGTGCCAGCAGCTTCAAGCTCCAGGGGGCCGGTGGCACAGATACGCAGTATTTT; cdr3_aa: CASSFKLQGAGGTDTQYF
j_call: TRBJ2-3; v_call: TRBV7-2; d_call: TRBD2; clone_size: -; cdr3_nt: TGTGCCAGCAGCTTCTCCGGGACTATCCCGGGCACAGATACGCAGTATTTT; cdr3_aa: CASSFSGTIPGTDTQYF
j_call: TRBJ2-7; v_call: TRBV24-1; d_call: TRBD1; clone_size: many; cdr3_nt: TGTGCCACCAGTGACCGCGGACAGGTACCCTACGAGCAGTACTTC; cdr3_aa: CATSDRGQVPYEQYF
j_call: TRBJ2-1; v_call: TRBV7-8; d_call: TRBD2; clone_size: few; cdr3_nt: TGTGCCAGCAGCTTAGCGCGTTGGCTAGCGGGAGCCTACAATGGGCAGTTCTTC; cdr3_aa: CASSLARWLAGAYNGQFF
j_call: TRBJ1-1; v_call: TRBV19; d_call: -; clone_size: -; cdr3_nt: TGTGCCAGTAGTATAGAGAGGGACACTGAAGCTTTCTTT; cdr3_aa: CASSIERDTEAFF
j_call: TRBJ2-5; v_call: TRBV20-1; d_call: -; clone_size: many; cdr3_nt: TGCAGTGCTACCCAAACAGGGTTGGTCGAGACCCAGTACTTC; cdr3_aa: CSATQTGLVETQYF
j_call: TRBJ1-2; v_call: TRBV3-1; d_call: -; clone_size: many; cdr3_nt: TGTGCCAGCAGCCAAGTAGGACATGGCTACACCTTC; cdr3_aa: CASSQVGHGYTF
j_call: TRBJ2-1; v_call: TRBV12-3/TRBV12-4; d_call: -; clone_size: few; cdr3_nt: TGTGCCAGCAGCCCCGCAGGGGTCAATGAGCAGTTCTTC; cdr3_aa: CASSPAGVNEQFF
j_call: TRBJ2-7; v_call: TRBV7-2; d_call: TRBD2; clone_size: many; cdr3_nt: TGTGCCAGCAGCTTAGCCCCGACTAGCGGGAGTTACGAGCAGTACTTC; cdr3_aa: CASSLAPTSGSYEQYF
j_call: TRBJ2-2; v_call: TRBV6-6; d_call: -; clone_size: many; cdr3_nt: TGTGCCAGCAGTTACGAAGTGACCGGGGAGCTGTTTTTT; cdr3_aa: CASSYEVTGELFF
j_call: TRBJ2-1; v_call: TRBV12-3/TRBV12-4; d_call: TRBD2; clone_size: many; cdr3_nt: TGTGCCAGCAGTTCCCCCATAACCGGGACTAGCTTAGATGAGCAGTTCTTC; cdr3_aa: CASSSPITGTSLDEQFF
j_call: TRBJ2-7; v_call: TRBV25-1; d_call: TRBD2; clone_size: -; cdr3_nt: TGTGCCAGGGGAGGGGTATGGCCACTTGGGTGCGAGCAGTACTTC; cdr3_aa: CARGGVWPLGCEQYF
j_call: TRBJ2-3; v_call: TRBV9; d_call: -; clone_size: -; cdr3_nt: TGTGCCAGCAGCGTAGAAGATACGCAGTATTTT; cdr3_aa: CASSVEDTQYF
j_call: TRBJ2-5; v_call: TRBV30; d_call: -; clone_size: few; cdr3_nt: TGTGCCTGGAGCCACCAGGAGGTGTACCAAGAGACCCAGTACTTC; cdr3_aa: CAWSHQEVYQETQYF
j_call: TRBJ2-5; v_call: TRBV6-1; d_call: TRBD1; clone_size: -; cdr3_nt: TGTGCCAGCGGGCCTTCGTGGACAGGTGAAAAGACCCAGTACTTC; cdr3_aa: CASGPSWTGEKTQYF
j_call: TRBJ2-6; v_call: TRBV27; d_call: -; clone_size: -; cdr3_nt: TGTGCCAGCAGTTCTTGGGGACGGGGTGGGTCTGGGGCCAACGTCCTGACTTTC; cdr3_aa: CASSSWGRGGSGANVLTF
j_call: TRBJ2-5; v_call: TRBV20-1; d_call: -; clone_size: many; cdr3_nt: TGCAGTGCACCCGAGGCCGTGATTCAAGAGACCCAGTACTTC; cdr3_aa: CSAPEAVIQETQYF
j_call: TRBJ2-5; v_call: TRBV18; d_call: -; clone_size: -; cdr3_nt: TGTGCCAGCTCATCGAGCCCCCAGGATGGGTGGGAGACCCAGTACTTC; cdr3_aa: CASSSSPQDGWETQYF
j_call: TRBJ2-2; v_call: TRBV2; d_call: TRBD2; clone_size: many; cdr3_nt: TGTGCCAGCAGCAAACTAGCGGGAGGTGCCGGGGAGCTGTTTTTT; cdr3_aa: CASSKLAGGAGELFF
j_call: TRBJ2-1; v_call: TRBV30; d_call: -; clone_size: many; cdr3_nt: TGTGCCTGGAGTTTATCCTACAATGAGCAGTTCTTC; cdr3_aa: CAWSLSYNEQFF
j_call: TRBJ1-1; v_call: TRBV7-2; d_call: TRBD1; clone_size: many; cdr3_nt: TGTGCCAGCAGCTTAGCGACAGGGTTGTACACTGAAGCTTTCTTT; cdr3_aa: CASSLATGLYTEAFF
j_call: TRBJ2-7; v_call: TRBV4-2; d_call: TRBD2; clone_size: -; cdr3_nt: TGTGCCAGCAGCCACGGGACTAGCGGAATTTACGAGCAGTACTTC; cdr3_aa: CASSHGTSGIYEQYF
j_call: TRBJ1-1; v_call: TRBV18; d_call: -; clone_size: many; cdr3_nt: TGTGCCAGCTCACCGGAGAACACTGAAGCTTTCTTT; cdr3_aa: CASSPENTEAFF
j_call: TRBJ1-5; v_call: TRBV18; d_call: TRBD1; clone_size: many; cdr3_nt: TGTGCCAGCTCATTTCGACAGGGCGATCAGCCCCAGCATTTT; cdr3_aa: CASSFRQGDQPQHF
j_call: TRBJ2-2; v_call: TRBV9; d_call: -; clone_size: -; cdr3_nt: TGTGCCAGCAGCGTAGACCCCTCTCGGGGGGAGCTGTTTTTT; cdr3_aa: CASSVDPSRGELFF
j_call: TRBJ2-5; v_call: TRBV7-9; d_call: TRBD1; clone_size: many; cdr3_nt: TGTGCCAGCAGCTTGGGACAGGGTGAAGAGACCCAGTACTTC; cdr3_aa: CASSLGQGEETQYF
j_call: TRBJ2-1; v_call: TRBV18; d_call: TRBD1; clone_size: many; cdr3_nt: TGTGCCAGCTCCAAGACAGGGGGCACCCACAATGAGCAGTTCTTC; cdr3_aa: CASSKTGGTHNEQFF
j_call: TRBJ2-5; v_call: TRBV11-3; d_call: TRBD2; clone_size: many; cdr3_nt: TGTGCCAGCACTACCGGGGGGGGGCAAGAGACCCAGTACTTC; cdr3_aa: CASTTGGGQETQYF
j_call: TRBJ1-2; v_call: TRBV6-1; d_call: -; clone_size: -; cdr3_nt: TGTGCCAGCAGCGACAGTCTGAGAGGCTACACCTTC; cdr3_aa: CASSDSLRGYTF
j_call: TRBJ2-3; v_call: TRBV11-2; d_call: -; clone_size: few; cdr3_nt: TGTGCCAGCAGCTTAACTAGATCAGATACGCAGTATTTT; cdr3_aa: CASSLTRSDTQYF
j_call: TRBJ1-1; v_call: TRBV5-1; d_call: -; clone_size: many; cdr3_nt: TGCGCCAGCAGACAGGGCTCCCCTGTTGAGGAAGCTTTCTTT; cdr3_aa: CASRQGSPVEEAFF
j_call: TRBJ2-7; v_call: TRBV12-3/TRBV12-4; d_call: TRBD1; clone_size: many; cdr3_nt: TGTGCCAGCAGTGCCCGGACAGGGAACTACGAGCAGTACTTC; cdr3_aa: CASSARTGNYEQYF
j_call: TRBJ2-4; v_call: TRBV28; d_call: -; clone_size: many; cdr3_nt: TGTGCCAGCAGTTTATTGGGCACAGGGCTGGCCAAAAACATTCAGTACTTC; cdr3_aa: CASSLLGTGLAKNIQYF
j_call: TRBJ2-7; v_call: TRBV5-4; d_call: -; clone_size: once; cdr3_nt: TGTGCCAGCAGCTTGCTATTCTCAGGTCTCTCCTACGAGCAGTACTTC; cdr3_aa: CASSLLFSGLSYEQYF
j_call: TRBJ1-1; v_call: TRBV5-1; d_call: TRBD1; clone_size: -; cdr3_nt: TGCGCCAGCAGCCCGCCCCGGGACAGGTCAGGGAACACTGAAGCTTTCTTT; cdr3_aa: CASSPPRDRSGNTEAFF
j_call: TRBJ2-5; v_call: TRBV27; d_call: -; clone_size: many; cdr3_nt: TGTGCCAGCAGTGGAGCCGGCGGGACCCAGTACTTC; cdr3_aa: CASSGAGGTQYF
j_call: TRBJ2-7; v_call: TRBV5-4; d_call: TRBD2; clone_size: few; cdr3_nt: TGTGCCAGCAGCCCGGGTAGCGGGAGAACCGAGCAGTACTTC; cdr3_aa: CASSPGSGRTEQYF
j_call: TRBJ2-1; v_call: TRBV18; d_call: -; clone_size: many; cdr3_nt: TGTGCCAGCTCACCCGATCGGGGCAAGCAGTTCTTC; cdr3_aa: CASSPDRGKQFF
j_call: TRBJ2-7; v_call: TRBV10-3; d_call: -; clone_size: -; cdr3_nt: TGTGCCATCAGTGGTGTTAGCGGAACCTACGAGCAGTACTTC; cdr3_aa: CAISGVSGTYEQYF
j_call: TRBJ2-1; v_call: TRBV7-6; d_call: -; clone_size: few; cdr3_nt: TGTGCCAGCAGCCAGGGCCCTAGCGCCCTCAATGAGCAGTTCTTC; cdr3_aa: CASSQGPSALNEQFF
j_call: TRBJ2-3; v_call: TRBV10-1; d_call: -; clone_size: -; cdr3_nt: TGCGCCAGCAGTGATCGGAGGGGGTTCCGCACAGATACGCAGTATTTT; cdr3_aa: CASSDRRGFRTDTQYF
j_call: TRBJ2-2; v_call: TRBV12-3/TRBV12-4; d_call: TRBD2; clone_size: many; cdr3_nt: TGTGCCAGCAGTTTGATTCTAGCGGGAGATAGCACCGGGGAGCTGTTTTTT; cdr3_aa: CASSLILAGDSTGELFF